The TCR beta chain under discussion was sequenced for a study of blood T cell repertoires in COVID-19. Across the study: In each case, the material was cDNA or gDNA derived from T cells, B-cell-depleted T cells, or PBMCs.

The assay was immunoSEQ multiplex PCR, and TCRdb's table has in-frame clones only and misses some. The sample records hundreds of thousands of clones, over 75% being singletons. The CDR3 is 15 residues long. Germline V gives CDR1 SGHVS, CDR2 FQNEAQ. V was trimmed by 4 bases and J by 4 bases, leaving 14 bases between them. V is TRBV7-8 and J is TRBJ2-1; D is possibly TRBD2 (6 bases). This clonotype was sampled from a woman aged 25 to 39 who had recovered from COVID-19. Sequencing input: PBMCs or T cells enriched from blood (not recorded which). This CDR3 reads CASSSDRDFYNEQFF. DNA for the CDR3: TGTGCCAGCAGCTCGGACCGGGACTTTTACAATGAGCAGTTCTTC. The whole variable domain, remainder taken from reference TRBV7-8 and TRBJ2-1, is GAGVSQSPRYKVAKRGQDVALRCDPISGHVSLFWYQQALGQGPEFLTYFQNEAQLDKSGLPSDRFFAERPEGSVSTLKIQRTQQEDSAVYLCASSSDRDFYNEQFFGPGTRLTVL.